This TCR beta chain was documented in a study of blood T cell repertoires in COVID-19. Overall study context: T cells, B-cell-depleted T cells, or PBMCs provided the cDNA or gDNA that served as material.

The CDR3 consists of 14 residues. Looked up from germline, CDR1 is MNHEY and CDR2 is SMNVEV (reference sequence). V gave up 2 bases and J gave up 7 bases; unmatched junction bases: 8. Only in-frame clones appear in the TCRdb table, and some are missing; sequencing was by immunoSEQ multiplex PCR. The data show roughly 140,000 clones, around 87% seen once. Sequences were obtained from PBMCs or T cells enriched from blood (not recorded which). This TCR derives from a man aged 55 to 69 who had recovered from COVID-19. The chain joins TRBV27 to TRBJ2-7; 7 bases agree with TRBD2. The CDR3 coding sequence is TGTGCCAGCAGTTTAGTGGGCAGAGCGGGGGAGCAGTACTTC. Its protein product is CASSLVGRAGEQYF.